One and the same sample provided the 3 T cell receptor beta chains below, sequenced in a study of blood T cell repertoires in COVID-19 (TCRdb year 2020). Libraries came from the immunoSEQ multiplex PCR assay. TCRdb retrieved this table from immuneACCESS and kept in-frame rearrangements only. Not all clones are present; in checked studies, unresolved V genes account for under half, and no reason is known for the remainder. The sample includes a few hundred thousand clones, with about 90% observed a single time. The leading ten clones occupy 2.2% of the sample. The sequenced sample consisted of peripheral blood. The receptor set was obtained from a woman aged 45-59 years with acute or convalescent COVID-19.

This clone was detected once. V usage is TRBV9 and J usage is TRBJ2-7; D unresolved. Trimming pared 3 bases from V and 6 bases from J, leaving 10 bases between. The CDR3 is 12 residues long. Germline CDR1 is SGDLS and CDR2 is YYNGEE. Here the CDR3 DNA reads TGTGCCAGCAGCGGACCAGGAACCGAGCAGTACTTC. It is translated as CASSGPGTEQYF.

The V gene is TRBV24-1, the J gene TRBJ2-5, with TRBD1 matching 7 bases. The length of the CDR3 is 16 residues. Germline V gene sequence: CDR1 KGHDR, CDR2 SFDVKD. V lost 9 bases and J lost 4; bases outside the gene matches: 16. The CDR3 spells CATGFDREFSGETQYF. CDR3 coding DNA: TGTGCCACCGGTTTCGACAGGGAGTTTTCCGGAGAGACCCAGTACTTC.

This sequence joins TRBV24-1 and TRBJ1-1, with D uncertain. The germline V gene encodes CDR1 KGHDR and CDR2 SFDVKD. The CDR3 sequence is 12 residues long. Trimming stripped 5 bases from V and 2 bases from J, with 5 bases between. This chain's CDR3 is CATSGSNTEAFF. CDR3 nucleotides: TGTGCCACCAGTGGCAGTAACACTGAAGCTTTCTTT.